This T cell receptor beta chain is from a study of early T cells in non-severe SARS-CoV-2 infection. Study-level information: Unsorted whole blood bulk RNA was sequenced, with unpaired chains. Points from the study as a whole: In VDJdb matching, anti-spike CD8 responses were favored while private and CD4 specificities went missing.

One entry per CDR3 protein, called by TCRdb with MiXCR from the 5' RACE reads. This table holds thousands of distinct CDR3 sequences, 4.5% to 5.5% found once. From germline, CDR1 is SGHVS and CDR2 FQNEAQ. This CDR3 contains 14 residues. With 3 bases removed from V and 4 bases from J, the gap between germline ends came to 12 bases. As regards this clonotype: Its antigen remains unidentified.

The gene calls are TRBV7-8 and TRBJ2-5; D possibly corresponds to TRBD2 (6 bases). This TCR came from an adult who was a healthcare worker with PCR-confirmed SARS-CoV-2 infection or an uninfected control (not recorded which). The source material was whole blood. CDR3 residues: CASSFKGGGETQYF. The CDR3 DNA reads as TGTGCCAGCAGCTTCAAGGGAGGAGGAGAGACCCAGTACTTC.